These T cell receptor beta chains were read from a single sample in a study of blood T cells in healthy people across ages. MiXCR was run by TCRdb on the 5' RACE reads, yielding one entry per CDR3 protein. The table includes some 900,000 distinct CDR3 sequences, more than 25% detected once. Sequenced sample: blood. These receptors all stem from a woman older than 75 in good health. Each CDR3 is given with its conserved first and last residue. The D gene is left open where the match is weak. Size is stated for part of the rows, as once, few or many counts, or as a class when the clone is expanded.

j_call d_call cdr3_length v_call clone_size cdr3_aa cdr3_nt
TRBJ2-5 TRBD2 14 TRBV30 NA CAWTPSGGKETQYF TGTGCCTGGACCCCTAGCGGGGGAAAAGAGACCCAGTACTTC
TRBJ1-4 TRBD1 15 TRBV20-1 many CSARRPGTVNEKLFF TGCAGTGCTCGAAGACCCGGGACAGTTAATGAAAAACTGTTTTTT
TRBJ1-1 NA 13 TRBV20-1 many CSARSVGITEAFF TGCAGTGCTAGATCGGTGGGGATCACTGAAGCTTTCTTT
TRBJ2-3 TRBD2 17 TRBV6-5 NA CASRYRLAGGSTDTQYF TGTGCCAGCAGATATCGACTAGCGGGAGGTAGCACAGATACGCAGTATTTT
TRBJ2-1 TRBD2 16 TRBV15 many CATSRDKSWEGNEQFF TGTGCCACCAGCAGAGATAAGTCATGGGAGGGGAATGAGCAGTTCTTC
TRBJ2-1 TRBD1 15 TRBV12-3/TRBV12-4 many CASSSDRGLNNEQFF TGTGCCAGCAGTTCTGACAGGGGTCTTAACAATGAGCAGTTCTTC
TRBJ2-6 NA 15 TRBV20-1 many CSARGQTSGANVLTF TGCAGTGCTAGAGGGCAGACCTCTGGGGCCAACGTCCTGACTTTC
TRBJ2-5 NA 15 TRBV18 few CASSPADRYHETQYF TGTGCCAGCTCACCAGCTGACAGATACCATGAGACCCAGTACTTC
TRBJ2-5 TRBD2 16 TRBV7-3 NA CASSLSVSGGVQTQYF TGTGCCAGCAGCTTATCGGTATCGGGGGGAGTCCAGACCCAGTACTTC
TRBJ2-7 NA 16 TRBV7-2 NA CASSLVADREGYEQYF TGTGCCAGCAGCTTAGTAGCGGACAGGGAGGGCTACGAGCAGTACTTC
TRBJ1-6 NA 14 TRBV12-3/TRBV12-4 many CASSPDGGASPLHF TGTGCCAGCAGTCCCGACGGCGGGGCTTCACCCCTCCACTTT
TRBJ2-7 NA 13 TRBV14 many CASSPLQGSEQYF TGTGCCAGCAGCCCTCTTCAGGGTAGCGAGCAGTACTTC
TRBJ2-7 TRBD1 13 TRBV12-3/TRBV12-4 many CASKQDRGYEQYF TGTGCCAGCAAACAAGACAGGGGCTACGAGCAGTACTTC
TRBJ2-7 NA 15 TRBV10-3 many CAISETETGPYEQYF TGTGCCATCAGTGAGACCGAGACAGGTCCCTACGAGCAGTACTTC
TRBJ2-1 TRBD1 14 TRBV6-5 many CASSYDRGPSEQFF TGTGCCAGCAGTTACGACAGGGGGCCTAGTGAGCAGTTCTTC
TRBJ1-1 NA 13 TRBV4-3 few CASSQAKGFAAFF TGCGCCAGCAGCCAAGCAAAGGGATTTGCAGCTTTCTTT
TRBJ2-5 NA 14 TRBV3-1 few CASTQVGGRGTQYF TGTGCCAGCACCCAGGTGGGGGGGCGGGGGACCCAGTACTTC
TRBJ2-1 TRBD2 17 TRBV12-3/TRBV12-4 many CASSSRLAGGRVHEQFF TGTGCCAGCAGTTCCCGACTAGCGGGGGGGAGGGTCCATGAGCAGTTCTTC
TRBJ1-3 NA 18 TRBV12-3/TRBV12-4 NA CASSRNRVGLGSGNTIYF TGTGCCAGCAGCCGCAATAGAGTGGGACTTGGCTCTGGAAACACCATATATTTT
TRBJ1-6 TRBD1 18 TRBV12-3/TRBV12-4 many CASSPGQGGITYNSPLHF TGTGCCAGCAGTCCCGGACAGGGGGGAATCACTTATAATTCACCCCTCCACTTT
TRBJ2-7 TRBD2 16 TRBV5-8 NA CASSLAVRGGVYEQYF TGTGCCAGCAGCTTGGCCGTTCGGGGGGGCGTCTACGAGCAGTACTTC
TRBJ2-3 NA 16 TRBV7-9 NA CANSFAGRSSTDTQYF TGTGCCAACAGCTTCGCGGGACGGTCTAGCACAGATACGCAGTATTTT
TRBJ1-5 NA 13 TRBV18 many CASSPGSDQPQHF TGTGCCAGCTCACCCGGATCAGATCAGCCCCAGCATTTT
TRBJ1-5 TRBD1 19 TRBV7-2 few CASSLGQGMALYSNQPQHF TGTGCCAGCAGCTTGGGACAGGGGATGGCCCTTTATAGCAATCAGCCCCAGCATTTT
TRBJ2-3 NA 10 TRBV28 many CASSLRKWYF TGTGCCAGCAGCCTACGAAAATGGTATTTT
TRBJ1-5 TRBD1 16 TRBV7-2 few CASSYFPGQGAWPQHF TGTGCCAGCAGCTACTTTCCGGGACAGGGGGCTTGGCCCCAGCATTTT
TRBJ1-3 NA 16 TRBV7-2 few CASSPGAVSSGNTIYF TGTGCCAGCAGCCCAGGGGCAGTGTCCTCTGGAAACACCATATATTTT
TRBJ2-3 TRBD1 14 TRBV10-1 NA CASSGQGFTDTQYF TGCGCCAGCAGTGGACAGGGTTTCACAGATACGCAGTATTTT
TRBJ1-1 TRBD1 13 TRBV5-6 NA CASSPGQDGEAFF TGTGCCAGCAGCCCGGGACAGGACGGTGAAGCTTTCTTT
TRBJ2-3 NA 17 TRBV6-6 many CASSYSGRGTSTDTQYF TGTGCCAGCAGTTACTCAGGGCGGGGCACTAGCACAGATACGCAGTATTTT
TRBJ2-5 NA 14 TRBV9 NA CASSVDLSEETQYF TGTGCCAGCAGCGTAGACCTTAGCGAAGAGACCCAGTACTTC
TRBJ2-3 NA 16 TRBV6-2/TRBV6-3 NA CASSQPGVGGAYTQYF TGTGCCAGCAGCCAGCCAGGTGTTGGGGGGGCGTATACGCAGTATTTT
TRBJ2-7 NA 14 TRBV6-2/TRBV6-3 many CASSYSAVIYEQYF TGTGCCAGCAGTTACTCGGCAGTCATCTACGAGCAGTACTTC
TRBJ1-6 NA 15 TRBV18 many CASSVDFSYNSPLHF TGTGCCAGCTCGGTTGACTTCTCCTATAATTCACCCCTCCACTTT
TRBJ2-3 NA 16 TRBV28 NA CASSFSKAGSTDTQYF TGTGCCAGCAGTTTTAGCAAGGCAGGGAGCACAGATACGCAGTATTTT
TRBJ1-1 NA 15 TRBV7-2 few CASSFSKGGRTEAFF TGTGCCAGCAGCTTCTCGAAAGGGGGTCGGACTGAAGCTTTCTTT
TRBJ1-2 NA 14 TRBV27 once CASSFEQGRYGYTF TGTGCCAGCAGTTTCGAACAGGGTCGCTATGGCTACACCTTC
TRBJ1-2 NA 12 TRBV5-5 many CASSLSYYGYTF TGTGCCAGCAGCTTGTCCTATTATGGCTACACCTTC
TRBJ1-6 NA 15 TRBV6-5 few CASISLGSYNSPLHF TGTGCCAGCATTTCCCTCGGCTCCTATAATTCACCCCTCCACTTT
TRBJ1-1 NA 14 TRBV20-1 many CSARNRVIYTEAFF TGCAGTGCTAGAAACAGGGTTATATACACTGAAGCTTTCTTT
TRBJ1-1 NA 14 TRBV29-1 NA CSVPRRGEGTEAFF TGCAGCGTCCCCAGAAGGGGGGAGGGGACTGAAGCTTTCTTT
TRBJ2-5 TRBD1 13 TRBV29-1 NA CSSTGTGGETQYF TGCAGCAGTACCGGGACAGGGGGCGAGACCCAGTACTTC
TRBJ2-5 TRBD2 15 TRBV18 NA CASSLSGSHQETQYF TGTGCCAGCTCACTTAGCGGGAGCCACCAAGAGACCCAGTACTTC
TRBJ1-6 NA 16 TRBV20-1 NA CSASSFPGRGNSPLHF TGCAGTGCTAGCAGTTTTCCGGGACGCGGAAATTCACCCCTCCACTTT
TRBJ1-6 NA 15 TRBV5-1 many CASRTYDTNNSPLHF TGCGCCAGCAGAACATACGATACGAATAATTCACCCCTCCACTTT
TRBJ1-4 NA 13 TRBV7-2 many CASSYRRNEKLFF TGTGCCAGCAGCTACAGGAGGAATGAAAAACTGTTTTTT
TRBJ2-6 NA 15 TRBV7-2 many CASSLDGSGANVLTF TGTGCCAGCAGCTTAGACGGTTCAGGGGCCAACGTCCTGACTTTC
TRBJ2-5 NA 13 TRBV20-1 NA CSAAPPGIETQYF TGCAGTGCTGCACCTCCAGGGATAGAGACCCAGTACTTC
TRBJ2-6 NA 17 TRBV6-2/TRBV6-3 few CASSYSLARAGANVLTF TGTGCCAGCAGTTACTCCCTAGCAAGGGCTGGGGCCAACGTCCTGACTTTC
TRBJ1-5 TRBD1 18 TRBV27 many CASSPRTGTKPSNQPQHF TGTGCCAGCAGTCCCCGGACAGGGACAAAACCAAGCAATCAGCCCCAGCATTTT
TRBJ2-3 TRBD2 17 TRBV20-1 few CSAPHPLAGGPRDTQYF TGCAGTGCTCCCCACCCACTAGCGGGGGGGCCGAGGGATACGCAGTATTTT
TRBJ2-7 NA 14 TRBV7-9 many CASSLSMPTGEQYF TGTGCCAGCAGCCTTAGTATGCCTACCGGCGAGCAGTACTTC